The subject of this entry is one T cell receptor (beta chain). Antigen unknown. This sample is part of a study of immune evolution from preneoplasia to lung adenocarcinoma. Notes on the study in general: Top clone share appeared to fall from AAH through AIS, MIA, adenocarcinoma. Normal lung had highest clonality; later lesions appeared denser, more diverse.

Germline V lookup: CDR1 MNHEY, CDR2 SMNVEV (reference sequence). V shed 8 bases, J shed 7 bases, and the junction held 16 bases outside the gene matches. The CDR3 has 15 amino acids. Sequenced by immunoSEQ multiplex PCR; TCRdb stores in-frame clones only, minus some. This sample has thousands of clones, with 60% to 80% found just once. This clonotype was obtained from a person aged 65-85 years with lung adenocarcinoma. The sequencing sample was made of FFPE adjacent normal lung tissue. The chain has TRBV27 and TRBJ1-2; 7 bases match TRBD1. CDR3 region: CASAFREGAISGYTF. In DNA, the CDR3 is TGTGCCAGCGCTTTCAGGGAGGGGGCTATAAGTGGCTACACCTTC.